This T cell receptor (beta chain) appears in the sequencing data of a study of blood T cell repertoires in COVID-19. Data came from immunoSEQ multiplex PCR; TCRdb stores just in-frame clones and leaves some out. The sample includes about 40,000 clones, about 88% of them seen just once. The V gene's germline CDR1 is SGDLS and CDR2 YYNGEE. The length of the CDR3 is 15 residues. V was pared by 0 bases and J by 8 bases, with 1 base of the junction left unmatched. Specimen: peripheral blood. The receptor was derived from a human donor in a cohort sampled during active COVID-19. The chain couples TRBV9 to TRBJ2-1; 14 bases are shared with TRBD2. The CDR3 DNA is TGTGCCAGCAGCGTAGGGACTAGCGGGGGGCATGAGCAGTTCTTC. It encodes CASSVGTSGGHEQFF.